One sample yielded the 26 T cell receptor beta chains listed below, sequenced in a study of CD8+CD57+ T cells in acquired aplastic anemia. All sequencing subjects had displayed CD8+CD57+ cell expansion on flow cytometry. Genomic DNA templated the TCR beta VDJ and CDR3 profiling. TCRdb processed the reads anew with MiXCR; each CDR3 protein has one entry. There are approximately 470,000 distinct CDR3 sequences in the sample; approximately 33% occur only once, and 0.82% lies in the top ten. What was sequenced was sorted CD4+, CD8+, or CD8+CD57+ T cells (not recorded which) from PBMCs. The receptors were sampled from a human donor with aplastic anemia.

This clonotype showed up just a few times. V is TRBV20-1 and J is TRBJ1-1; D gene ambiguous. The CDR3 is 14 residues long. The germline V gene encodes CDR1 DFQATT and CDR2 SNEGSKA (reference sequence). V was shortened by 3 bases and J by 0 bases, with 11 bases between the two germline ends. The CDR3 loop reads CSASAASLNTEAFF. The CDR3 nucleotides read TGCAGTGCTAGTGCCGCCAGCTTGAACACTGAAGCTTTCTTT.

Concerning this clonotype itself: Germline and junction disagree at one end, which may indicate a read error. V is TRBV24-1 and J is TRBJ2-1; D is tentatively TRBD1 or TRBD2 (5 bases each). The CDR3 sequence is 15 residues long. The V gene's germline CDR1 is KGHDR and CDR2 SFDVKD. The CDR3 spells CASSLGTSSYNGQFF. In nucleotides, the CDR3 is TGTGCCAGCAGTTTAGGGACGAGCTCCTACAATGGGCAGTTCTTC.

Notes on this clonotype: A much more abundant neighbour one base away suggests this may be a read error. V usage is TRBV19 and J usage is TRBJ2-7, with 15 nucleotides matching TRBD2. This CDR3 has 15 amino acids. From germline, CDR1 is LNHDA and CDR2 SQIVND (reference sequence). The J segment lost 9 bases and the V segment lost 9 bases, leaving 12 bases of the junction unmatched. The CDR3 DNA is TGTGCCAGCAGCTTAGGACTAGCGGGAGGGTTCGGGCAGTACTTC. Protein: CASSLGLAGGFGQYF.

The chain employs TRBV20-1 and TRBJ1-1; D remains ambiguous. The length of the CDR3 is 13 residues. V was pared by 1 base and J by 1 base, with 7 bases between. CDR1 DFQATT and CDR2 SNEGSKA come from the germline V gene (reference sequence). As DNA, the CDR3 is TGCAGTGCTAGAGCTCAGAGGAACACTGAAGCTTTCTTT. The encoded protein is CSARAQRNTEAFF.

This chain uses TRBV5-1 with TRBJ2-7, with 7 bases aligning to TRBD2. V dropped 0 bases and J dropped 2; count of bases not matched to a gene: 5. The CDR3 is 15 residues long. Germline assignment: CDR1 SGHRS and CDR2 YFSETQ. CDR3 in DNA: TGCGCCAGCAGCTTGGAGTCTAGCGGCACCTACGAGCAGTACTTC. Its translation: CASSLESSGTYEQYF.

This rearrangement joins TRBV4-3 to TRBJ2-5, with unresolved D. V was clipped by 0 bases and J by 0 bases, with 5 bases between them. Germline loops: CDR1 LGHNA, CDR2 YSLEER. CDR3 length equals 14 residues. This chain's CDR3 is CASSQEYNQETQYF. The CDR3 DNA reads TGCGCCAGCAGCCAAGAGTACAACCAAGAGACCCAGTACTTC.

V gene TRBV19 combines with J gene TRBJ1-1; TRBD1 matches at 7 bases. From germline, CDR1 is LNHDA and CDR2 SQIVND (reference sequence). The CDR3 totals 12 residues. Trimming cost V 1 base and J 9 bases; bases outside gene matches: 2. The CDR3 sequence is CASSIGQGKAFF. The CDR3 nucleotides read TGTGCCAGTAGTATAGGACAGGGAAAAGCTTTCTTT.

This clonotype was counted at least ten times. The chain recombines TRBV14 with TRBJ1-5; D unclear. CDR1 SGHDN and CDR2 FVKESK come from the germline V gene. Trimming took 0 bases from V and 5 from J, leaving 5 bases between them. This CDR3 is 13 amino acids long. CDR3 region: CASSQDFDQPQHF. DNA for the CDR3: TGTGCCAGCAGCCAAGACTTCGATCAGCCCCAGCATTTT. Together with reference TRBV14 and TRBJ1-5, the CDR3 gives the full variable domain: EAGVTQFPSHSVIEKGQTVTLRCDPISGHDNLYWYRRVMGKEIKFLLHFVKESKQDESGMPNNRFLAERTGGTYSTLKVQPAELEDSGVYFCASSQDFDQPQHFGDGTRLSIL.

The chain recombines TRBV30 with TRBJ2-7; no reliable D call. V dropped 0 bases and J dropped 0 bases, with 9 bases sitting between them. Per germline, CDR1 GTSNPN and CDR2 SVGIG (reference sequence). CDR3 size: 14 residues. The CDR3 spells CAWSVRSDSYEQYF. The CDR3 DNA is TGTGCCTGGAGTGTCCGCTCCGACTCCTACGAGCAGTACTTC.

This clonotype was counted many times. This chain joins TRBV2 and TRBJ2-7; D not certain. V was clipped by 1 base and J by 5 bases, with 18 bases between them. There are 16 residues in the CDR3. Germline V gene lookup returns CDR1 SNHLY and CDR2 FYNNEI. The CDR3, as DNA: TGTGCCAGCAGTGAAGAACACCTCGAATCTCCCAACGAGCAGTACTTC. Its translation: CASSEEHLESPNEQYF.

V is TRBV5-6 and J is TRBJ1-6; no clear D gene. This CDR3 is 15 amino acids long. CDR1 is SGHDT, CDR2 YYEEEE, per germline. V was trimmed by 5 bases and J by 6 bases, leaving 15 bases between them. The CDR3 spells CASRKDPGLNSPLHF. CDR3 bases: TGTGCCAGCAGGAAAGATCCGGGCCTTAATTCACCCCTCCACTTT.

As for this clonotype: This may stem from a read error, because a much larger clone lies one nucleotide away. This chain uses TRBV9 with TRBJ2-2; D is ambiguous. The germline V gene has CDR1 SGDLS and CDR2 YYNGEE. The CDR3 totals 11 residues. The V end was cut by 1 base, the J end by 7 bases, with 2 bases between. The CDR3 spells CASSVNGELFF. DNA for the CDR3: TGTGCCAGCAGCGTAAACGGGGAGCTGTTTTTT. Variable domain in full (rest from reference TRBV9 and TRBJ2-2): DSGVTQTPKHLITATGQRVTLRCSPRSGDLSVYWYQQSLDQGLQFLIQYYNGEERAKGNILERFSAQQFPDLHSELNLSSLELGDSALYFCASSVNGELFFGEGSRLTVL.

This clonotype was counted ten times or more. CDR3 sequence reads: CATSRDRGENEKLFF. The CDR3 bases are TGTGCCACCAGCAGAGATAGAGGGGAAAATGAAAAACTGTTTTTT. V gene TRBV15 combines with J gene TRBJ1-4; D might be TRBD1 (5 bases). CDR1 and CDR2 (germline): LNHNV, YYDKDF (reference sequence). Trimming pared 0 bases from V and 5 bases from J, leaving 10 bases between. This CDR3 contains 15 residues. Drawing the rest from reference TRBV15 and TRBJ1-4, the complete variable domain is DAMVIQNPRYQVTQFGKPVTLSCSQTLNHNVMYWYQQKSSQAPKLLFHYYDKDFNNEADTPDNFQSRRPNTSFCFLDIRSPGLGDTAMYLCATSRDRGENEKLFFGSGTQLSVL.

This clonotype appeared many times. This chain uses TRBV2 with TRBJ1-5, with D perhaps matching TRBD1 (5 bases). CDR3 length: 13 amino acids. V was pared by 7 bases and J by 0 bases, with 7 bases between. Germline V CDR1 and CDR2: SNHLY, FYNNEI. The CDR3 region is CASKQDSNQPQHF. The CDR3 DNA is TGTGCCAGCAAACAGGATAGCAATCAGCCCCAGCATTTT.

To note about this clonotype: This could be a read error, since a much larger clone is one nucleotide away. V gene TRBV20-1 combines with J gene TRBJ1-2, with 7 bases lining up with TRBD1. The CDR3 runs to 15 residues. CDR1 and CDR2 (germline): DFQATT, SNEGSKA (reference sequence). The CDR3 sequence is CSPRDPRGTGYGYTF. DNA of the CDR3: TGCAGTCCTAGAGACCCCAGGGGGACCGGCTATGGCTACACCTTC.

CDR3 region: CSAIRTGVFEQYF. In DNA, the CDR3 is TGCAGTGCTATCAGGACAGGGGTCTTCGAGCAGTACTTC. The chain uses TRBV20-1 and TRBJ2-7; the match to TRBD1 covers 9 bases. The junction had 7 bases not matched to a gene; V was cut back by 4 bases and J by 6 bases. Germline loops: CDR1 DFQATT, CDR2 SNEGSKA (reference sequence). This CDR3 contains 13 residues.

This clonotype turned up a few times. A junction boundary mismatches the germline segment, possibly from a read error. This chain links TRBV10-3 with TRBJ2-7; no clear D. Germline V gene sequence: CDR1 ENHRY, CDR2 SYGVKD. The CDR3 contains 14 residues. This CDR3 reads CASSETGLTYEQYF. CDR3 nucleotide sequence: TGTGCCAGCAGTGAAACGGGCCTTACCTACGAGCAGTACTTC.

The chain combines TRBV4-3 with TRBJ1-4, with 8 bases aligning to TRBD1. CDR3 size: 14 residues. The germline V gene encodes CDR1 LGHNA and CDR2 YSLEER. Trimming at V came to 9 bases and at J to 8 bases, leaving 11 bases not matched to a gene. CDR3 sequence: CASSPRDRNEKLFF. In DNA form, the CDR3 reads TGCGCCAGTTCGCCACGGGACAGGAACGAAAAACTGTTTTTT.

The chain has TRBV28 and TRBJ2-7, with D perhaps matching TRBD2 (6 bases). This CDR3 has 17 amino acids. Trimming took off 6 bases at V and 3 bases at J, with 24 bases between the two ends. Germline CDR1 reads MDHEN; CDR2 reads SYDVKM. The CDR3 is CASRGKGAVAGYYEQYF. CDR3 nucleotides: TGTGCCAGCAGGGGGAAGGGCGCTGTCGCGGGATACTACGAGCAGTACTTC.

The rearrangement joins TRBV7-2 to TRBJ1-5; 9 bases fit TRBD1. Germline V gene sequence: CDR1 SGHTA, CDR2 FQGNSA. The CDR3 loop spans 15 amino acids. V lost 5 bases to trimming and J lost 4 bases; unmatched junction nucleotides: 6. DNA for the CDR3: TGTGCCAGCAGCCGACAGGGGGTTAGTAATCAGCCCCAGCATTTT. Its translation: CASSRQGVSNQPQHF.

The V gene is TRBV25-1, the J gene TRBJ1-6, with TRBD1 as a possible D gene (6 bases). In germline, CDR1 is MGHDK, CDR2 SYGVNS. This CDR3 spans 17 amino acids. Trimming pared 2 bases from V and 6 bases from J, leaving 17 bases between. This chain's CDR3 is CASSESWGGNINSPLHF. The CDR3 nucleotides are TGTGCCAGCAGTGAAAGTTGGGGGGGCAACATTAATTCACCCCTCCACTTT.

The chain joins TRBV9 to TRBJ2-1; tentatively, D is TRBD2 (5 bases). Germline V gene lookup returns CDR1 SGDLS and CDR2 YYNGEE. V lost 3 bases and J lost 5, with 15 bases in between. The CDR3 is made up of 15 amino acids. The CDR3 loop is CASSGLLGHHNEQFF. CDR3 coding DNA: TGTGCCAGCAGCGGATTACTAGGTCACCACAATGAGCAGTTCTTC.

This clonotype came up once. A much larger clonotype is one base distant, so this may be a read error. The CDR3 region is CSVEGTSESTDTQYF. For the CDR3, the DNA is TGCAGCGTTGAGGGGACTAGCGAGAGCACAGATACGCAGTATTTT. The chain combines TRBV29-1 with TRBJ2-3, with TRBD2 matching over 10 bases. Germline CDR1 SQVTM, CDR2 ANQGSEA. Unmatched junction bases numbered 3, after V lost 3 bases and J lost 0 bases. This CDR3 has 15 amino acids.

In the case of this clonotype: A read error may explain this, as a much larger clone is one base away. V and J are TRBV7-2 and TRBJ1-5; 7 bases map to TRBD1. The CDR3 is made up of 16 amino acids. From germline, CDR1 is SGHTA and CDR2 FQGNSA. The CDR3 sequence: CAGSNYRGLSNQPQHF. The CDR3 coding sequence is TGTGCCGGCAGCAACTACAGGGGACTAAGCAATCAGCCCCAGCATTTT.

This clonotype was counted at least ten times. DNA for the CDR3: TGTGCCATCAGTGACCTAGCGGACACCTACGAGCAGTACTTC. Encoded protein: CAISDLADTYEQYF. This chain joins TRBV10-3 and TRBJ2-7, with TRBD2 matching over 7 bases. V lost 3 bases to trimming and J lost 2 bases; unmatched junction nucleotides: 4. The CDR3 has 14 residues. Germline CDR1 and CDR2: ENHRY and SYGVKD.

This clonotype was recorded at least ten times. The J gene is TRBJ1-2, the V gene TRBV4-3, with 7 bases that match TRBD1. The CDR3 contains 15 residues. CDR1 LGHNA and CDR2 YSLEER come from the germline V gene. Germline trimming cut 4 bases from V and 4 bases from J; bases unmatched to any gene: 9. The CDR3 loop is CASSLDRDSPYGYTF. CDR3 DNA sequence: TGCGCCAGCAGCCTTGACCGGGACAGCCCCTATGGCTACACCTTC.